The 24 T cell receptor beta chains below were found in one sample sequenced in a study of blood T cell repertoires in COVID-19. Sequencing was performed with immunoSEQ multiplex PCR; in TCRdb, only in-frame clones are kept and a portion is missing. This table holds some 150,000 clones, about 85% found once. Sequencing was done on a sample of peripheral blood. These receptors all come from a man in his sixties with COVID-19, enrolled during active disease.

This clone is a singleton in its sample. The chain recombines TRBV7-2 with TRBJ1-1; TRBD1 agrees at 7 bases. V shed 5 bases, J shed 1 base, and the junction held 10 bases outside the gene matches. Germline CDR1 is SGHTA and CDR2 is FQGNSA. CDR3 length: 16 residues. The CDR3 sequence is CASSQEQGTWNTEAFF. CDR3 DNA: TGTGCCAGCAGCCAAGAACAGGGGACTTGGAACACTGAAGCTTTCTTT.

The chain joins TRBV5-1 to TRBJ2-5; 8 nucleotides line up with TRBD2. Germline lookup yields CDR1 SGHRS and CDR2 YFSETQ. The junction had 8 bases not matched to a gene; V was cut back by 5 bases and J by 2 bases. The CDR3 covers 15 residues. The CDR3 nucleotides read TGCGCCAGCAGAAGTCGGGAGGGCCGTCAAGAGACCCAGTACTTC. Protein product: CASRSREGRQETQYF.

The chain couples TRBV25-1 to TRBJ2-1; 15 nucleotides agree with TRBD2. Per the germline V gene, CDR1 is MGHDK and CDR2 is SYGVNS. There are 16 residues in the CDR3. V gave up 3 bases and J gave up 9 bases; unmatched junction bases: 6. CDR3 in DNA: TGTGCCAGCAGTGATGCCGGGACTAGCGGGGGGCGTGAGCAGTTCTTC. The encoded protein is CASSDAGTSGGREQFF.

For the CDR3, the DNA is TGTGCCACCAGCAGAGATCTGGCAGGGGGGAGTAATGAAAAACTGTTTTTT. Amino acids: CATSRDLAGGSNEKLFF. The chain couples TRBV15 to TRBJ1-4, with 7 bases matching TRBD1. V dropped 0 bases and J dropped 4; count of bases not matched to a gene: 8. Germline CDR1 and CDR2: LNHNV and YYDKDF (reference sequence). The CDR3 runs to 17 residues. Full variable domain (remainder filled in from reference TRBV15 and TRBJ1-4): DAMVIQNPRYQVTQFGKPVTLSCSQTLNHNVMYWYQQKSSQAPKLLFHYYDKDFNNEADTPDNFQSRRPNTSFCFLDIRSPGLGDTAMYLCATSRDLAGGSNEKLFFGSGTQLSVL.

The chain carries TRBV6-5 and TRBJ2-7; D gene uncertain. Germline V gene data show CDR1 as MNHEY and CDR2 as SVGAGI. The CDR3 length is 14 residues. The ends were cut back, 3 bases at V and 3 bases at J, with 12 bases in the middle. The CDR3 reads CASSYSRHRYEQYF. In nucleotides, the CDR3 is TGTGCCAGCAGTTATTCCCGACACCGCTACGAGCAGTACTTC.

The genes are TRBV4-3 and TRBJ1-4; D is uncertain. This CDR3 is built from 17 residues. V was pared by 1 base and J by 0 bases, with 12 bases between. Germline V gene data show CDR1 as LGHNA and CDR2 as YSLEER. The CDR3 DNA reads as TGCGCCAGCAGCCAAGCGCCGGTTACGTCAACTAATGAAAAACTGTTTTTT. It codes for CASSQAPVTSTNEKLFF.

V usage is TRBV25-1 and J usage is TRBJ1-2, with D possibly being TRBD1 (5 bases). Germline lookup yields CDR1 MGHDK and CDR2 SYGVNS. V was cut by 6 bases and J by 2 bases, with 7 bases left in between. The CDR3 consists of 12 residues. CDR3 amino acids: CASSRQNYGYTF. CDR3 nucleotides: TGTGCCAGCAGCCGACAGAACTATGGCTACACCTTC.

The CDR3 DNA reads as TGCGCCAGCACCCTAGGACACGTTAATGAAAAACTGTTTTTT. Its translation is CASTLGHVNEKLFF. The rearrangement links TRBV5-1 to TRBJ1-4, with a tentative D call TRBD1 (5 bases). Germline V lookup: CDR1 SGHRS, CDR2 YFSETQ. Trimming left V 6 bases short and J 4 bases short, with 13 bases between. The CDR3 is 14 amino acids. The variable domain in full, with the rest retrieved from reference TRBV5-1 and TRBJ1-4, is KAGVTQTPRYLIKTRGQQVTLSCSPISGHRSVSWYQQTPGQGLQFLFEYFSETQRNKGNFPGRFSGRQFSNSRSEMNVSTLELGDSALYLCASTLGHVNEKLFFGSGTQLSVL.

This clone appeared a few times. This rearrangement joins TRBV5-1 to TRBJ1-6; 7 nucleotides match TRBD1. In germline, CDR1 is SGHRS, CDR2 YFSETQ. The CDR3 covers 15 residues. Germline trimming cut 2 bases from V and 3 bases from J; bases unmatched to any gene: 2. CDR3 bases: TGCGCCAGCAGCTTCGACAGGGACTATAATTCACCCCTCCACTTT. It specifies CASSFDRDYNSPLHF.

The CDR3 spells CASTSSGSFQETQYF. As DNA, the CDR3 is TGTGCCAGTACGTCGTCGGGGTCCTTCCAAGAGACCCAGTACTTC. V and J are TRBV19 and TRBJ2-5, with D perhaps matching TRBD2 (5 bases). In germline, CDR1 is LNHDA, CDR2 SQIVND (reference sequence). Trimming left V 7 bases short and J 1 base short, with 16 bases between. The CDR3 runs to 15 residues.

V and J are TRBV18 and TRBJ2-3, with 8 nucleotides matching TRBD1. CDR1 is KGHSH, CDR2 LQKENI, per germline. The CDR3 length is 15 residues. V dropped 1 base and J dropped 0; count of bases not matched to a gene: 0. The CDR3 loop is CASSPRDRSTDTQYF. The CDR3 DNA sequence: TGTGCCAGCTCACCACGGGACAGGAGCACAGATACGCAGTATTTT.

V and J are TRBV7-8 and TRBJ2-5; maybe TRBD1 (6 bases). The V end lost 5 bases, the J end lost 1 base, and 11 bases lay between the germline ends. This CDR3 spans 14 amino acids. Germline-derived CDR1 and CDR2 are SGHVS and FQNEAQ. CDR3 protein: CASSPTGPQETQYF. Written as DNA, the CDR3 is TGTGCCAGCAGCCCTACAGGGCCCCAAGAGACCCAGTACTTC.

The V and J genes are TRBV19 and TRBJ2-1; 12 nucleotides align to TRBD2. Germline-derived CDR1 and CDR2 are LNHDA and SQIVND (reference sequence). Losses at the gene ends were 4 bases for V and 4 bases for J; bases not matched to a gene: 11. This CDR3 has 18 residues. CDR3 amino acids: CASSKTSGSASLYNEQFF. The DNA of the CDR3 is TGTGCCAGTAGTAAGACTAGCGGGAGTGCTTCACTTTACAATGAGCAGTTCTTC.

J is TRBJ2-7 and V is TRBV18; 8 bases are shared with TRBD1. The CDR3 length is 14 residues. Per germline, CDR1 KGHSH and CDR2 LQKENI. J gave up 5 bases and V 5 bases, and 8 bases lay outside the gene matches. The DNA for the CDR3 is TGTGCCAGCTCAGCCTACAGGGGGTATAACGAGCAGTACTTC. Encoded protein: CASSAYRGYNEQYF. Based on the CDR3 plus reference TRBV18 and TRBJ2-7, the full variable domain is NAGVMQNPRHLVRRRGQEARLRCSPMKGHSHVYWYRQLPEEGLKFMVYLQKENIIDESGMPKERFSAEFPKEGPSILRIQQVVRGDSAAYFCASSAYRGYNEQYFGPGTRLTVT.

This chain uses TRBV9 with TRBJ1-3, with 7 bases matching TRBD1. The CDR3 extends over 15 amino acids. Germline V gives CDR1 SGDLS, CDR2 YYNGEE. V lost 1 base and J lost 4; bases outside the gene matches: 5. The CDR3 here is CASSVRPGGGNTIYF. The DNA for the CDR3 is TGTGCCAGCAGCGTAAGGCCAGGGGGAGGAAACACCATATATTTT.

This clone has more than one count but fewer than ten. The chain employs TRBV6-5 and TRBJ1-4; D perhaps matches TRBD1 (6 bases). V lost 0 bases and J 8 bases, leaving 13 bases between the germline ends. The germline CDR1 and CDR2 sequences are MNHEY and SVGAGI. This CDR3 spans 15 amino acids. CDR3 protein: CASSYSGAPVEKLFF. The CDR3 DNA sequence: TGTGCCAGCAGTTACTCGGGGGCCCCCGTCGAAAAACTGTTTTTT.

Written as DNA, the CDR3 is TGTGCCAGCTCACCCAACGGACAGAACAATCAGCCCCAGCATTTT. Protein product: CASSPNGQNNQPQHF. This chain joins TRBV18 and TRBJ1-5; the D gene is possibly TRBD1 (6 bases). The CDR3 is 15 residues long. V was cut by 3 bases and J by 3 bases, with 12 bases left in between. CDR1 KGHSH and CDR2 LQKENI come from the germline V gene.

This clone was seen only once. The rearrangement links TRBV7-9 to TRBJ2-2, with D unclear. The germline gives CDR1 SEHNR, CDR2 FQNEAQ (reference sequence). The CDR3 sequence is 13 residues long. Trimming stripped 5 bases from V and 4 bases from J, with 8 bases between. Here the CDR3 DNA reads TGTGCCAGCAGCCCCGGTCGCACCGGGGAGCTGTTTTTT. It yields the protein CASSPGRTGELFF.

The rearrangement joins TRBV15 to TRBJ1-5, with D possibly matching TRBD1 (6 bases). CDR3 length: 17 amino acids. CDR1 and CDR2 (germline): LNHNV, YYDKDF (reference sequence). The V and J ends lost 5 bases and 0 bases respectively, with 17 bases between them. The CDR3 region is CATSWRGQQYSNQPQHF. The CDR3 bases are TGTGCCACCAGCTGGCGTGGACAGCAATATAGCAATCAGCCCCAGCATTTT.

Only a few counts were recorded for this clone. The chain has TRBV11-2 and TRBJ1-1; D gene uncertain. CDR3 length: 13 residues. V was clipped by 6 bases and J by 2 bases, with 10 bases between them. CDR1 and CDR2 (germline): SGHAT, FQNNGV. The CDR3: CASRRTDNTEAFF. The CDR3 DNA is TGTGCCAGCAGACGCACAGATAACACTGAAGCTTTCTTT.

The rearrangement uses TRBV6-5 and TRBJ1-1; D not certain. Per the germline V gene, CDR1 is MNHEY and CDR2 is SVGAGI. V dropped 10 bases and J dropped 0 bases, with 15 bases sitting between them. CDR3 length: 14 amino acids. Here the CDR3 DNA reads TGTGCCACCGCATCCCTATTGGTGAACACTGAAGCTTTCTTT. Protein product: CATASLLVNTEAFF.

This clone was found a few times. The genes are TRBV29-1 and TRBJ2-3, with D possibly TRBD2 on 5 matching bases. This CDR3 has 12 residues. V was cut by 8 bases and J by 5 bases, with 14 bases left in between. Per germline, CDR1 SQVTM and CDR2 ANQGSEA. The chain's CDR3 is CSLSGKRDTQYF. The CDR3 nucleotides are TGCAGCCTATCGGGGAAGAGAGATACGCAGTATTTT.

This chain uses TRBV11-2 with TRBJ1-1; no clear D. Looked up from germline, CDR1 is SGHAT and CDR2 is FQNNGV. There are 14 residues in the CDR3. V was clipped by 1 base and J by 4 bases, with 10 bases between them. CDR3 nucleotides: TGTGCCAGCAGCTTAGGGGCCCAGTCCACTGAAGCTTTCTTT. Translated, it gives CASSLGAQSTEAFF.

As for this clone: The junction differs from germline at one of its ends, possibly a read error. The rearrangement joins TRBV11-3 to TRBJ2-1, with D maybe TRBD2 (7 bases). The germline gives CDR1 SGHNT, CDR2 YENEEA. CDR3 length equals 17 residues. The CDR3 protein is CAGSSALGGALHNEQFF. As DNA, the CDR3 is TGTGCCGGCAGCTCCGCCTTGGGGGGGGCCCTACACAATGAGCAGTTCTTC. Drawing the rest from reference TRBV11-3 and TRBJ2-1, the complete variable domain is EAGVVQSPRYKIIEKKQPVAFWCNPISGHNTLYWYLQNLGQGPELLIRYENEEAVDDSQLPKDRFSAERLKGVDSTLKIQPAELGDSAVYLCAGSSALGGALHNEQFFGPGTRLTVL.